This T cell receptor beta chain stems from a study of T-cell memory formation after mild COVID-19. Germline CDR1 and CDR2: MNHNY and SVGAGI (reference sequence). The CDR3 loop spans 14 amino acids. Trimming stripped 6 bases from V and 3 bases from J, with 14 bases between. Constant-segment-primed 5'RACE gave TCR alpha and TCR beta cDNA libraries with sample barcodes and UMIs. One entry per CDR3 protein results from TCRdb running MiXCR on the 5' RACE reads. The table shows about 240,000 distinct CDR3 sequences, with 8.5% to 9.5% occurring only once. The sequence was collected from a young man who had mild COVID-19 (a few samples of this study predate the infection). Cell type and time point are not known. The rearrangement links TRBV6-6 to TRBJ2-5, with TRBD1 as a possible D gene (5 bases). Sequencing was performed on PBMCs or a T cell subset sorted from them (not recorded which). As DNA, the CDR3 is TGTGCCAGCAGCCCCCAGGGTATGAAAGAGACCCAGTACTTC. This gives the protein CASSPQGMKETQYF.